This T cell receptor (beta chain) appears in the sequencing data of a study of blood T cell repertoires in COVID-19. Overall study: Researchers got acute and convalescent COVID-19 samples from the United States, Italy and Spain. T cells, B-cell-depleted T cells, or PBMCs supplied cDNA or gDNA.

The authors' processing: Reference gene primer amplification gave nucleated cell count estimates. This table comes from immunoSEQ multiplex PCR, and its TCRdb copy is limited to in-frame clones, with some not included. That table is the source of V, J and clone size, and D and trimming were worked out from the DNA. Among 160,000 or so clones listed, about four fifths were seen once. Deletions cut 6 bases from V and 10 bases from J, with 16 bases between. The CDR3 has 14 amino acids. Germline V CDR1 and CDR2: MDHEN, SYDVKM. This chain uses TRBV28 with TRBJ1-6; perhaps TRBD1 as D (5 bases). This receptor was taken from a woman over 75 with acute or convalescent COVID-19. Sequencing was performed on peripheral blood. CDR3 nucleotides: TGTGCCAGCAGCACCACGGGGGTGGGCTCACCCCTCCACTTT. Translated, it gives CASSTTGVGSPLHF.